This T cell receptor (beta chain) was profiled in a study of OX40 agonist ivuxolimab in advanced cancers. Study-wide context: All patients had ivuxolimab intravenously every 2 weeks at 0.01 to 10 mg/kg.

Comments on this clone: Its antigen is as yet unknown.

The CDR3 extends over 14 amino acids. The V gene's germline CDR1 is MGHDK and CDR2 SYGVNS. Trimming cost V 1 base and J 7 bases, with 13 bases left between them. The table came from immunoSEQ multiplex PCR; TCRdb's copy has only in-frame clones and leaves some out. The sample includes tens of thousands of clones, about 90% of them seen just once. Notes on the study in general: CD8+ T cells were the subset that, on average, had more expanded clones than CD4+. CD4+ and CD8+ blood T cells expanded clonally by week 6 at 0.1 to 3.0 mg/kg.

Exclusion applied to patients with autoimmune disease history or systemic immunosuppression. The TCR was taken from an adult with an advanced solid tumor such as melanoma, head and neck, liver or kidney cancer. This specimen was CD4+ or CD8+ T cells sorted from blood, taken in a trial of the OX40 agonist ivuxolimab. The rearrangement uses TRBV25-1 and TRBJ2-5; D is perhaps TRBD1 (5 bases). CDR3 in DNA: TGTGCCAGCAGTGAATCAGGGCGAATGGGGACCCAGTACTTC. Its protein is CASSESGRMGTQYF.